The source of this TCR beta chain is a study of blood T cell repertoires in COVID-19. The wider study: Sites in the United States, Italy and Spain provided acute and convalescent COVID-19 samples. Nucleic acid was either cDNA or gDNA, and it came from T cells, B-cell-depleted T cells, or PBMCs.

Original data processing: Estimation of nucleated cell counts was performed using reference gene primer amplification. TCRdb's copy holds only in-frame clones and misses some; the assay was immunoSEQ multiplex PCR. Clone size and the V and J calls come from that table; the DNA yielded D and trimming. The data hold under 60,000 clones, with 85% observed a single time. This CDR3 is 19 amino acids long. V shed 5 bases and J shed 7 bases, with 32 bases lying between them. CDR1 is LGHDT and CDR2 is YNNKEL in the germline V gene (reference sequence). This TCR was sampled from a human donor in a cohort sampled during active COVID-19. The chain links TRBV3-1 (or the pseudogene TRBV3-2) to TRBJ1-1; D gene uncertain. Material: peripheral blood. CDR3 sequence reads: CASSSSTQERTKGVNEAFF. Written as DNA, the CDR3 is TGTGCCAGCAGCTCCTCTACCCAAGAGCGAACCAAGGGAGTTAATGAAGCTTTCTTT.